A selection of T cell receptor beta chains follows, all from one sample in a study of CXCR3-negative and CXCR3-positive naive CD8 T cells. From its re-call of the 5' RACE reads, TCRdb lists each CDR3 protein once, without DNA. Listed are 40,000 to 55,000 distinct CDR3 sequences; 1.6% falls within the top ten. The sequencing input was naive CXCR3- CD8+ T cells from blood. These receptors were taken from a human donor in good health. Some clones in this sample may be carry-over from other donors' samples. CDR3s include the opening cysteine and the closing phenylalanine or tryptophan. Expanded clones are given a class, and other clones once, few, many or no size at all.

TRBV11-2	.	TRBJ2-2	CASSLYMGTANTGELFF
TRBV11-2	.	TRBJ2-1	CASSLGPVVGPSSYNEQFF
TRBV5-6	.	TRBJ2-7	CASSQGQVRGIEQYF
TRBV4-1	.	TRBJ2-7	CASSQADKWEQYF
TRBV28	.	TRBJ2-5	CASSLRVAGFEETQYF
TRBV7-6	.	TRBJ1-2	CASSFGQGFNSGYTF
TRBV7-7	.	TRBJ2-2	CASSLESVPGELFF
TRBV29-1	.	TRBJ1-2	CSTDRPSNYGYTF
TRBV9	.	TRBJ2-2	CASSPDGNTGELFF
TRBV23-1	.	TRBJ2-5	CASSLRGGEQETQYF
TRBV10-3	.	TRBJ2-5	CAISNGGRETQYF
TRBV5-1	.	TRBJ2-7	CASSSTGTSEQYF
TRBV6-5	.	TRBJ2-1	CASSYTPGLEIPNEQFF
TRBV6-6	.	TRBJ2-2	CASTSGTGYYTGELFF
TRBV7-9	.	TRBJ2-7	CASSSLMPGLAGSYEQYF
TRBV5-1	.	TRBJ1-2	CASSFTGQPNYGYTF
TRBV20-1	.	TRBJ2-1	CSAREPPGEYNEQFF
TRBV29-1	.	TRBJ2-1	CSVVVVQGNNEQFF
TRBV11-2	.	TRBJ2-7	CASSPGDTEGLYEQYF
TRBV28	.	TRBJ2-3	CASSLSRDRRGTDTQYF
TRBV28	.	TRBJ2-1	CASSLGRLAGHNEQFF
TRBV7-2	.	TRBJ1-1	CASSLVTGRTEAFF
TRBV9	.	TRBJ2-2	CASSVAQVSTGELFF
TRBV29-1	medium-sized	TRBJ1-1	CSVDGVSTEAFF
TRBV7-9	.	TRBJ2-1	CASSLANKDKNEQFF
TRBV6-2/TRBV6-3	.	TRBJ2-1	CASSRLAGGHNEQFF
TRBV10-3	medium-sized	TRBJ1-2	CAISPGREYGYTF
TRBV28	.	TRBJ2-7	CASSLFDRGLLSYEQYF
TRBV5-6	.	TRBJ1-1	CASSLLGFDEAFF
TRBV7-8	.	TRBJ2-7	CASSPPIGGASYEQYF
TRBV20-1	.	TRBJ1-1	CSARDQDEIRVGAFF
TRBV29-1	.	TRBJ2-3	CSVDLHRDRGRAGGPPDTQYF
TRBV7-2	.	TRBJ2-1	CASKINRGLYNEQFF
TRBV7-9	.	TRBJ1-3	CASSPSGARASGNTIYF
TRBV25-1	.	TRBJ2-5	CASSEYFGLEETQYF